This TCR beta chain was obtained from a study of shared clonotypes between healthy human individuals. Produced via immunoSEQ multiplex PCR; TCRdb's table is partial and in-frame only. The table records about 2 million clones, 90% to 95% of them present only once. This CDR3 contains 13 residues. Germline V gene data show CDR1 as GTSNPN and CDR2 as SVGIG (reference sequence). Trimming stripped 0 bases from V and 8 bases from J, with 13 bases between. Sample: naive CD4+ T cells sorted from blood. Subset denoted: CD45RA+ positively selected. The sequence derives from a man aged 18 to 29 in good health. The J gene is TRBJ1-2, the V gene TRBV30, with D unclear. CDR3 nucleotides: TGTGCCTGGAGTGTAGTAGGCTCCGGCGGCTACACCTTC. Translated: CAWSVVGSGGYTF. Full variable domain (missing parts from reference TRBV30 and TRBJ1-2): SQTIHQWPATLVQPVGSPLSLECTVEGTSNPNLYWYRQAAGRGLQLLFYSVGIGQISSEVPQNLSASRPQDRQFILSSKKLLLSDSGFYLCAWSVVGSGGYTFGSGTRLTVV.